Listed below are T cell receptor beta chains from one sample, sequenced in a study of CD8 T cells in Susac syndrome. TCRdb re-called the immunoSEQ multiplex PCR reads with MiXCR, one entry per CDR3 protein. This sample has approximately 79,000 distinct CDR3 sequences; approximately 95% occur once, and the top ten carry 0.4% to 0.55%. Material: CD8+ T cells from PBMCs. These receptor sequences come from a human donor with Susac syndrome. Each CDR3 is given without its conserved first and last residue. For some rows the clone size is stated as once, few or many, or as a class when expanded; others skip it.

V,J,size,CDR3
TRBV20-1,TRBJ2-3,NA,SARDGGERGVTDTQY
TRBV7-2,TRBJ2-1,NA,ASSLMPREIYNEQF
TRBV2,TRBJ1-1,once,ASLSSSTEAF
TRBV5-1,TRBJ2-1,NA,ASSFRGGTYNEQF
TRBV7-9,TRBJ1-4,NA,ASSSPGEEGEKLF
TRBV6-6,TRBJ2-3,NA,AIHGGGTDTQY
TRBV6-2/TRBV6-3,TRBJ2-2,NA,ASSSGRGQAGELF
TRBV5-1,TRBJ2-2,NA,ASSSGLPPGELF
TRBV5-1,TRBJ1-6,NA,ASRASQGMESPLH
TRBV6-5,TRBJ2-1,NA,ASSYSSGNEQF
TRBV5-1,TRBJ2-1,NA,ASSLYGDSSYNEQF
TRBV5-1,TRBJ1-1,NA,ASSWKTGGGSEAF